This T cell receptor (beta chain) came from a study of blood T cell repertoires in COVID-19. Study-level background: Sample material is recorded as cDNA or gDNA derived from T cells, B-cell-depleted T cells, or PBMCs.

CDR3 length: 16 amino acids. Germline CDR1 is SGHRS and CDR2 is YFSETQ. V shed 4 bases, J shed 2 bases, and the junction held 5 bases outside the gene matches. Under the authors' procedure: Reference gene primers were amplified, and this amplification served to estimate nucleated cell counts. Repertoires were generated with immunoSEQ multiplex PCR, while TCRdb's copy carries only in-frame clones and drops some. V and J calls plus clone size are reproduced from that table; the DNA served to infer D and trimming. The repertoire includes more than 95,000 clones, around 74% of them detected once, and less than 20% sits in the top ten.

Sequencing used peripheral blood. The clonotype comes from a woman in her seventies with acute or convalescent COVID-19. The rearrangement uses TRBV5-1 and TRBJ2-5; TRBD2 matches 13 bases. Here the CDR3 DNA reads TGCGCCAGCAGCACGGGACTAGCGGGGATACAAGAGACCCAGTACTTC. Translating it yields CASSTGLAGIQETQYF. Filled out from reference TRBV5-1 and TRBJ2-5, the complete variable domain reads KAGVTQTPRYLIKTRGQQVTLSCSPISGHRSVSWYQQTPGQGLQFLFEYFSETQRNKGNFPGRFSGRQFSNSRSEMNVSTLELGDSALYLCASSTGLAGIQETQYFGPGTRLLVL.